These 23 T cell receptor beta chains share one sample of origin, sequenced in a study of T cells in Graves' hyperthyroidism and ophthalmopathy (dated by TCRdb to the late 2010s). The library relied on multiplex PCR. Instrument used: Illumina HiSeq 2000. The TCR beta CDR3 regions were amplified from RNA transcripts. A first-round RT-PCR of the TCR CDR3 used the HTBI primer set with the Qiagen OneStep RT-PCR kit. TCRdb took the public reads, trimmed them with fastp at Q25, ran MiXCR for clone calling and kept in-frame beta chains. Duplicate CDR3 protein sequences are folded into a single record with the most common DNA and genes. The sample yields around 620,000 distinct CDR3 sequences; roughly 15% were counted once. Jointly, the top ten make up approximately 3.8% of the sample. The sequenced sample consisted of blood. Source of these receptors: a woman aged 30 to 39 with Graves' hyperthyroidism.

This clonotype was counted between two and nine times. This CDR3 is CASSFRQGLNEQYF. The CDR3 DNA follows: TGTGCCAGCAGTTTCCGACAGGGCCTTAACGAGCAGTACTTC. The chain employs TRBV27 and TRBJ2-7; TRBD1 matches at 7 bases. The CDR3 extends over 14 amino acids. J gave up 5 bases and V 3 bases, and 7 bases lay outside the gene matches. CDR1 is MNHEY, CDR2 SMNVEV, per germline (reference sequence).

CDR3 protein: CASSPQGRGRETEAFF. The CDR3 bases are TGTGCCAGCTCACCCCAGGGCAGGGGGCGGGAGACTGAAGCTTTCTTT. The chain is built from TRBV18 and TRBJ1-1; TRBD1 matches at 8 bases. Germline loops: CDR1 KGHSH, CDR2 LQKENI. The CDR3 has 16 amino acids. V shed 3 bases, J shed 5 bases, and the junction held 11 bases outside the gene matches.

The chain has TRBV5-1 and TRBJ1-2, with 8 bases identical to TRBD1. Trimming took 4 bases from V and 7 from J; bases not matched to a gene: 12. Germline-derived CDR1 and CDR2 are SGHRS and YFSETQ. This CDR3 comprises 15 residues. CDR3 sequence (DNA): TGCGCCAGCAGCAACTCCGACAGGGGAACGGGTGGCTACACCTTC. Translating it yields CASSNSDRGTGGYTF. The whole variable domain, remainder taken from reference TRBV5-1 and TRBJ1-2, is KAGVTQTPRYLIKTRGQQVTLSCSPISGHRSVSWYQQTPGQGLQFLFEYFSETQRNKGNFPGRFSGRQFSNSRSEMNVSTLELGDSALYLCASSNSDRGTGGYTFGSGTRLTVV.

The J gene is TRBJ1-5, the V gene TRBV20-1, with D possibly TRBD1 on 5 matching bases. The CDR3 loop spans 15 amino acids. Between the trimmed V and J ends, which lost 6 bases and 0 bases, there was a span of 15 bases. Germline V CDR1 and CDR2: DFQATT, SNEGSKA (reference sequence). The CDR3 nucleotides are TGCAGTGCGCCCCCAGGGTTAGGTAGCAATCAGCCCCAGCATTTT. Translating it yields CSAPPGLGSNQPQHF.

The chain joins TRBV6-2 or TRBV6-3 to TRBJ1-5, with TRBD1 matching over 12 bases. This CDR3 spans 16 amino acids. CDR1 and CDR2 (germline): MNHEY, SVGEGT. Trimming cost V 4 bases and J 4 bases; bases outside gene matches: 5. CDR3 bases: TGTGCCAGCAGTTCCGGGACAGGGGGCCGGAATCAGCCCCAGCATTTT. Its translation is CASSSGTGGRNQPQHF.

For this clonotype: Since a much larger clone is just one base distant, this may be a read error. Here the CDR3 reads CRLTGGSEAFF. The DNA of the CDR3 is TGCAGGCTGACAGGGGGAAGTGAAGCTTTCTTT. The chain couples TRBV20-1 to TRBJ1-1, with 9 bases identical to TRBD1. Germline V gene lookup returns CDR1 DFQATT and CDR2 SNEGSKA (reference sequence). The CDR3 is 11 residues long.

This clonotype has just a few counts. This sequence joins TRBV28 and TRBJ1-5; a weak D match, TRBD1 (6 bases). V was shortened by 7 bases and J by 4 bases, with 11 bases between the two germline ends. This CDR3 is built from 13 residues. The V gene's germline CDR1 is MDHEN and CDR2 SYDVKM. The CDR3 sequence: CASTLGGNQPQHF. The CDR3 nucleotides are TGTGCCAGCACCCTAGGGGGGAATCAGCCCCAGCATTTT. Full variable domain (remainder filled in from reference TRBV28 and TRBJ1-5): DVKVTQSSRYLVKRTGEKVFLECVQDMDHENMFWYRQDPGLGLRLIYFSYDVKMKEKGDIPEGYSVSREKKERFSLILESASTNQTSMYLCASTLGGNQPQHFGDGTRLSIL.

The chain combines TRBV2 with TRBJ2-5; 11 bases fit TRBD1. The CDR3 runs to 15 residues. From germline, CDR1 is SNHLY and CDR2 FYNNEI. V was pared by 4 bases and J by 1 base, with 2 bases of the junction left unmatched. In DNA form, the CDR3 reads TGTGCCAGCAGTGGCGGGACAGGGGGCCAAGAGACCCAGTACTTC. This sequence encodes CASSGGTGGQETQYF.

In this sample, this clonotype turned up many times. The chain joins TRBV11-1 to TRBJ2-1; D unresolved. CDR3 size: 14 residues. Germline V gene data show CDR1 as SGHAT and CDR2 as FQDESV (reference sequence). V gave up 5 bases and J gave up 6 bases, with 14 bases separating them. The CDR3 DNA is TGTGCCAGCAGCAGATCTCTTGCAGGCAATGAGCAGTTCTTC. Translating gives CASSRSLAGNEQFF. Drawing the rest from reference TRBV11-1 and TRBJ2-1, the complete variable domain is EAEVAQSPRYKITEKSQAVAFWCDPISGHATLYWYRQILGQGPELLVQFQDESVVDDSQLPKDRFSAERLKGVDSTLKIQPAELGDSAMYLCASSRSLAGNEQFFGPGTRLTVL.

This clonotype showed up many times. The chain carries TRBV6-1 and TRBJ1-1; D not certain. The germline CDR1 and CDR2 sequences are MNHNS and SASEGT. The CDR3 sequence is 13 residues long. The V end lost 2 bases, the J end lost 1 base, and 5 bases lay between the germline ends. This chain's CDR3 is CASSEHKNTEAFF. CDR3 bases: TGTGCCAGCAGTGAACACAAGAACACTGAAGCTTTCTTT.

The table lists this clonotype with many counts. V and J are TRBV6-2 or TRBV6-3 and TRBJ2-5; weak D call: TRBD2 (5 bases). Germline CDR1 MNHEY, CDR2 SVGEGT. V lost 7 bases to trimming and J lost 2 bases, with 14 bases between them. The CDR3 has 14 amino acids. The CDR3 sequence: CASTGSGLQETQYF. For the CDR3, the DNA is TGTGCCAGCACGGGAAGCGGTCTACAAGAGACCCAGTACTTC.

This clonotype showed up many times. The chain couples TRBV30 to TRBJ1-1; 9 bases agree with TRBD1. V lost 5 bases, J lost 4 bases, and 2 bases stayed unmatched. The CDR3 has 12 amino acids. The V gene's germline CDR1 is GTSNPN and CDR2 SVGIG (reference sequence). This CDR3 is CAWGQGSTEAFF. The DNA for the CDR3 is TGTGCCTGGGGACAGGGGAGCACTGAAGCTTTCTTT. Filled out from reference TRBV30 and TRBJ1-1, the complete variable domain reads SQTIHQWPATLVQPVGSPLSLECTVEGTSNPNLYWYRQAAGRGLQLLFYSVGIGQISSEVPQNLSASRPQDRQFILSSKKLLLSDSGFYLCAWGQGSTEAFFGQGTRLTVV.

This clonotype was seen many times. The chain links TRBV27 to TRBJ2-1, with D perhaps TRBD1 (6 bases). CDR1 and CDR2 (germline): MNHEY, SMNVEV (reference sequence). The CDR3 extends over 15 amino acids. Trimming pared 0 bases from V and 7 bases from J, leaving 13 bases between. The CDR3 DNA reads TGTGCCAGCAGTTTATCGAGGAACAGGGTGAATGAGCAGTTCTTC. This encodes CASSLSRNRVNEQFF.

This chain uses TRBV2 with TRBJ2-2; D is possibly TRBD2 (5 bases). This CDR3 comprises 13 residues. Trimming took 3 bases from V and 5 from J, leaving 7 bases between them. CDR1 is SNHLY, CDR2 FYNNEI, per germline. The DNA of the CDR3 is TGTGCCAGCAGTGAGGGAGTTACCGGGGAGCTGTTTTTT. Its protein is CASSEGVTGELFF.

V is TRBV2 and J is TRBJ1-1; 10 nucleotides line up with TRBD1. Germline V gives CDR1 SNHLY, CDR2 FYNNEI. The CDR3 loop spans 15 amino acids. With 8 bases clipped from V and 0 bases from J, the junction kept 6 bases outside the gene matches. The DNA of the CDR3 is TGTGCCAGCCTAGGGACAGGGGCGATGAACACTGAAGCTTTCTTT. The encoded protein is CASLGTGAMNTEAFF.

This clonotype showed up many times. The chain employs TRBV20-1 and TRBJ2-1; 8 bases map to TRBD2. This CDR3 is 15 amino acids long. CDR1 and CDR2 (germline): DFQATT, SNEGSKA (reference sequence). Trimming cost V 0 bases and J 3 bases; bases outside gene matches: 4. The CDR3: CSARESGSGYNEQFF. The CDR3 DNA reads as TGCAGTGCTAGAGAAAGCGGGAGTGGCTACAATGAGCAGTTCTTC.

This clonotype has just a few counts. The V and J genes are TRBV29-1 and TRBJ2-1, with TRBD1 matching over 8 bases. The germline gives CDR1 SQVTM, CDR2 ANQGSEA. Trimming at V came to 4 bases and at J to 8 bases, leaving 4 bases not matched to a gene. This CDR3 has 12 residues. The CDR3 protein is CSVGAGGYEQFF. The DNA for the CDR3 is TGCAGCGTTGGAGCAGGGGGCTATGAGCAGTTCTTC.

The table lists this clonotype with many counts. DNA for the CDR3: TGCAGTGCTAGAGATGGACAGTTCTACGAGCAGTACTTC. The encoded protein is CSARDGQFYEQYF. The gene calls are TRBV20-1 and TRBJ2-7; possible D gene TRBD1, 6 bases. The V end was cut by 0 bases, the J end by 3 bases, with 9 bases between. The CDR3 is 13 amino acids. Germline CDR1 DFQATT, CDR2 SNEGSKA (reference sequence).

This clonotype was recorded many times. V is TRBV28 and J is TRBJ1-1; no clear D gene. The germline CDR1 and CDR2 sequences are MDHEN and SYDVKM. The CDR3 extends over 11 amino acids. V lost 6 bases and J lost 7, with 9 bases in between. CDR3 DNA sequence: TGTGCCAGCAGGAGACGGGATGAAGCTTTCTTT. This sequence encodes CASRRRDEAFF.

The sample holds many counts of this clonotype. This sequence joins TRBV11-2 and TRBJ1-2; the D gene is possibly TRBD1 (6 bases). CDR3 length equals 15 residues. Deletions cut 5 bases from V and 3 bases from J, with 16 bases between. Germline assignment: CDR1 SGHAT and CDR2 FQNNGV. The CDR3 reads CASSRSYRVYYGYTF. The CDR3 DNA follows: TGTGCCAGCAGCCGGAGCTACAGGGTTTACTATGGCTACACCTTC.

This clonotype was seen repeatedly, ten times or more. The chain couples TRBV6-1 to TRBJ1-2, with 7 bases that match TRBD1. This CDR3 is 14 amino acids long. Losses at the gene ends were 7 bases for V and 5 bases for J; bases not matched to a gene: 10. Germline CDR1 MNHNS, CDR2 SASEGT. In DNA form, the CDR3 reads TGTGCCAGCACCTCCTGGGACAGTAGATATGGCTACACCTTC. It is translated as CASTSWDSRYGYTF.

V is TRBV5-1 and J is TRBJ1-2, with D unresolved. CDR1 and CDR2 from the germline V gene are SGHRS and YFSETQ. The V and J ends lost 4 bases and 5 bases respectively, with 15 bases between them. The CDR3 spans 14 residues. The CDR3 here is CASSRQELGYGYTF. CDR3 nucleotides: TGCGCCAGCAGCAGACAAGAATTGGGGTATGGCTACACCTTC.

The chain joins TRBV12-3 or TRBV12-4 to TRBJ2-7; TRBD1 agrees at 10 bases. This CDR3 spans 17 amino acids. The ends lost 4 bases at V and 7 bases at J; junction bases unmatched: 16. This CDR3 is CASSSHRPGQGSWEQYF. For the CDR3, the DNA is TGTGCCAGCAGTTCCCACCGCCCGGGACAGGGGAGTTGGGAGCAGTACTTC.